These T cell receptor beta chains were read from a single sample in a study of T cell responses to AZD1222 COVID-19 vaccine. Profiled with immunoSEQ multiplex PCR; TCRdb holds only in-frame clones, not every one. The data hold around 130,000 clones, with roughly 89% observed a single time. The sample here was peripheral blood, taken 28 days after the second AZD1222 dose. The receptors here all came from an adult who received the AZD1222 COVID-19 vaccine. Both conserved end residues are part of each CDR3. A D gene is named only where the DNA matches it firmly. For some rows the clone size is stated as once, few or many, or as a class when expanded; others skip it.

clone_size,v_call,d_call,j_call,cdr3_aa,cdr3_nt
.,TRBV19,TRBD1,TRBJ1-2,CASSIDLRDRGNYGYTF,TGTGCCAGTAGTATAGACCTCCGGGACAGGGGTAACTATGGCTACACCTTC
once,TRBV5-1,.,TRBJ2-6,CASSPGRTSGANVLTF,TGCGCCAGCAGCCCCGGACGGACCTCTGGGGCCAACGTCCTGACTTTC
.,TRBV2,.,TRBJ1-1,CASATGLTAEAFF,TGTGCCAGCGCAACGGGTCTTACGGCTGAAGCTTTCTTT
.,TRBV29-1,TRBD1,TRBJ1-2,CSVLGQDDGYTF,TGCAGCGTTTTGGGACAGGACGATGGCTACACCTTC
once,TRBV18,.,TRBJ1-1,CASSADRNTEAFF,TGTGCCAGCTCAGCGGACAGGAACACTGAAGCTTTCTTT
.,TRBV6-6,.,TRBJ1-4,CASIDRRVGEKLFF,TGTGCCAGCATCGACAGGCGGGTTGGGGAAAAACTGTTTTTT
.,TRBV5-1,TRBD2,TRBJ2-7,CASSQGTSGSHEQYF,TGCGCCAGCAGCCAGGGGACTAGCGGGAGCCACGAGCAGTACTTC
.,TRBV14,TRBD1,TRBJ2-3,CASSLTGSRGDTQYF,TGTGCCAGCAGCCTGACAGGGTCAAGGGGAGATACGCAGTATTTT
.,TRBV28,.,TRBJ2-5,CASSWREETQYF,TGTGCCAGCAGTTGGAGGGAGGAGACCCAGTACTTC
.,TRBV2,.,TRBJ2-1,CASCLGVPNEQFF,TGTGCCAGCTGTCTGGGGGTCCCCAATGAGCAGTTCTTC
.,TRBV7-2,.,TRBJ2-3,CASSQQGPTTDTQYF,TGTGCCAGCAGTCAGCAGGGACCGACCACAGATACGCAGTATTTT
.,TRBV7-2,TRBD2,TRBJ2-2,CASSQTSGGADGELFF,TGTGCCAGCAGCCAGACTAGCGGGGGGGCCGACGGGGAGCTGTTTTTT
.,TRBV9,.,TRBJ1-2,CASSVDSNYGYTF,TGTGCCAGCAGCGTAGACAGTAACTATGGCTACACCTTC
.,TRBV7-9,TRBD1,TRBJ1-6,CASSLGRGSSPLHF,TGTGCCAGCAGTCTTGGCAGGGGGAGTTCACCCCTCCACTTT
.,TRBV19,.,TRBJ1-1,CASNDDRSMNTEAFF,TGTGCCAGTAACGATGATAGGTCCATGAACACTGAAGCTTTCTTT
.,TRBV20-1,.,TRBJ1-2,CSARPGGYTF,TGCAGTGCTAGGCCAGGTGGCTACACCTTC
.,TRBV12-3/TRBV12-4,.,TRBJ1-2,CASSPDRYYGYTF,TGTGCCAGCAGTCCCGACAGATACTATGGCTACACCTTC
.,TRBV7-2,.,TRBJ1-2,CASSLESGAGYGYTF,TGTGCCAGCAGCTTAGAGTCTGGGGCTGGCTATGGCTACACCTTC
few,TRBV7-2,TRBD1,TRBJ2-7,CASSLEWDSIYEQYF,TGTGCCAGCAGCTTAGAGTGGGACAGTATCTACGAGCAGTACTTC
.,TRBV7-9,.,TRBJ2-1,CASSWSETASSYNEQFF,TGTGCCAGCAGCTGGTCGGAAACAGCGAGCTCCTACAATGAGCAGTTCTTC
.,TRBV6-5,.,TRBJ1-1,CASKRETEAFF,TGTGCCAGCAAGAGGGAAACTGAAGCTTTCTTT
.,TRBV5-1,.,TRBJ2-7,CASSRESYEQYF,TGCGCCAGCAGTAGGGAATCCTACGAGCAGTACTTC
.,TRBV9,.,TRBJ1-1,CASSVASGTEAFF,TGTGCCAGCAGCGTAGCATCGGGCACTGAAGCTTTCTTT
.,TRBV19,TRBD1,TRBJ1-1,CASSTTGGRNTEAFF,TGTGCCAGTAGTACTACAGGGGGAAGGAACACTGAAGCTTTCTTT
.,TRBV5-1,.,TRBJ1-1,CASSLTGTQNTEAFF,TGCGCCAGCAGCTTGACCGGTACTCAGAACACTGAAGCTTTCTTT
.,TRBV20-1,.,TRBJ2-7,CSASIYEQYF,TGCAGTGCTTCCATCTACGAGCAGTACTTC
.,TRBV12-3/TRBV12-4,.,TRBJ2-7,CASRVVGGYEQYF,TGTGCCAGCAGGGTAGTAGGGGGATACGAGCAGTACTTC
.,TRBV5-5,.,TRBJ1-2,CASSRGLGYGYTF,TGTGCCAGCAGCCGAGGGTTGGGTTATGGCTACACCTTC
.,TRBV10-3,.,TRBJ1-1,CAIRQGRQNTEAFF,TGTGCCATCAGGCAGGGGCGGCAGAACACTGAAGCTTTCTTT
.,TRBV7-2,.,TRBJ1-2,CASSENGDYGYTF,TGTGCCAGCAGCGAGAATGGGGACTATGGCTACACCTTC
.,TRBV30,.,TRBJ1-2,CAWSVGLGGYGYTF,TGTGCCTGGAGTGTAGGGTTGGGGGGGTATGGCTACACCTTC
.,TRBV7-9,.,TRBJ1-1,CASSLVAVEAFF,TGTGCCAGCAGCTTAGTGGCAGTTGAAGCTTTCTTT
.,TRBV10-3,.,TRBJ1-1,CAISDSVLNTEAFF,TGTGCCATCAGTGATTCGGTTCTGAACACTGAAGCTTTCTTT
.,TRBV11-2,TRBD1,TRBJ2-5,CASSPGQIGETQYF,TGTGCCAGCAGCCCGGGACAGATAGGAGAGACCCAGTACTTC
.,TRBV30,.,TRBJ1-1,CAWRTSGGTEAFF,TGTGCCTGGAGAACCTCGGGGGGGACTGAAGCTTTCTTT
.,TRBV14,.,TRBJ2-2,CASSQFLSAGELFF,TGTGCCAGCAGCCAATTCCTGAGCGCCGGGGAGCTGTTTTTT
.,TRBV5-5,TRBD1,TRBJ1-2,CASSLTGTDLTNYGYTF,TGTGCCAGCAGTCTTACCGGGACAGACCTTACTAACTATGGCTACACCTTC
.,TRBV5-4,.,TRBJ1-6,CASSLWAWGQLSPLHF,TGTGCCAGCAGCTTGTGGGCTTGGGGCCAGCTTTCACCCCTCCACTTT
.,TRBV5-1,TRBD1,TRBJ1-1,CASGTGEWTEAFF,TGCGCCAGCGGTACAGGGGAGTGGACTGAAGCTTTCTTT
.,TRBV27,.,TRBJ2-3,CASTSFTDTQYF,TGTGCCAGCACCTCCTTCACAGATACGCAGTATTTT
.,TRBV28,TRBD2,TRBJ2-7,CASSLAGVRNEQYF,TGTGCCAGCAGTTTAGCGGGAGTCAGGAACGAGCAGTACTTC